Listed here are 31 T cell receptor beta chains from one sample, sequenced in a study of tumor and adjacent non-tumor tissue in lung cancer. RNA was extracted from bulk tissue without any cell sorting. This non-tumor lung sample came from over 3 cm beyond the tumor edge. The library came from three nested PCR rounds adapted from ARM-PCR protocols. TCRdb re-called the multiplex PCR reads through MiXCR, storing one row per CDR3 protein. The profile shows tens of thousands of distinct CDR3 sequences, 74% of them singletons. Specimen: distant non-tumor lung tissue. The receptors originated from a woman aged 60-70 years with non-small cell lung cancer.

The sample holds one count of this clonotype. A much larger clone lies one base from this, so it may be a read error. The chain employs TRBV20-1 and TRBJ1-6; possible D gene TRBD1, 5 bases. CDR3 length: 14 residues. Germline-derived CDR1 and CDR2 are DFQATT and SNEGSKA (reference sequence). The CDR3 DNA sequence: TGCAGTGCTAGTTCTGGGGCATTCAATTCAGCCCTCCACTTT. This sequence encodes CSASSGAFNSALHF.

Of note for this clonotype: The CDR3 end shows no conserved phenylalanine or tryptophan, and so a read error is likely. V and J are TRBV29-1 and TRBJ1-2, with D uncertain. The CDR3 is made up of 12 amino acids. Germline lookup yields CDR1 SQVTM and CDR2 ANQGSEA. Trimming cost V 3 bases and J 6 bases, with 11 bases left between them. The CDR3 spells CSVEGQTDGYTY. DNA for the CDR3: TGCAGCGTTGAGGGTCAGACTGATGGCTACACCTAC.

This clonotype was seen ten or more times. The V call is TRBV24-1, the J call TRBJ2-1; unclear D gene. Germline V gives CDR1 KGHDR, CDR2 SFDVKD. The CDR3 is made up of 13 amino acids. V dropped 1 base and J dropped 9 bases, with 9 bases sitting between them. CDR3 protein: CATSDFRKTEQFF. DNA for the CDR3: TGTGCCACCAGTGATTTCAGGAAGACTGAGCAGTTCTTC.

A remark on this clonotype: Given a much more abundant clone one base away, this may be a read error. The CDR3 coding sequence is TGCGTCAGCAGCCAAGAATCCCAGGTTTGGTCACCCCTCCACTTT. It translates to CVSSQESQVWSPLHF. The chain has TRBV4-3 and TRBJ1-6; no clear D gene. Germline-derived CDR1 and CDR2 are LGHNA and YSLEER. There are 15 residues in the CDR3.

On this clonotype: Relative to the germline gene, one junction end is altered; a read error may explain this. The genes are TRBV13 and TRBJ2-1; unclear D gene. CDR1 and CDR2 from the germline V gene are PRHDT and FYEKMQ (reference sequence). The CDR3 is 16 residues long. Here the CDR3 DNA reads TGTGCCAGCAGCTTAGCTGAGGAGCCGATCTACATTGAGCAGTTCTTC. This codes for CASSLAEEPIYIEQFF.

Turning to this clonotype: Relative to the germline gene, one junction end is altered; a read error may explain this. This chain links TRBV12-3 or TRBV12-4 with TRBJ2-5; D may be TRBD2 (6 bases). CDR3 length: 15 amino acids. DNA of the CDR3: TGTGCCAGCAGTTTCATCCTATCGGGAGTGGAGACCCATTACTTC. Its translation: CASSFILSGVETHYF.

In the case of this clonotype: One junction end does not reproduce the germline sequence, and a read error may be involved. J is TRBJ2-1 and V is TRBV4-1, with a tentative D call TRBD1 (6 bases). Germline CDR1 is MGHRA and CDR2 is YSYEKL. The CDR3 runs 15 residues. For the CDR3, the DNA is TGCGCGAGCATCCAAGTTTCAGGGGTCTACAATGAGCAGTTCTTC. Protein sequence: CASIQVSGVYNEQFF.

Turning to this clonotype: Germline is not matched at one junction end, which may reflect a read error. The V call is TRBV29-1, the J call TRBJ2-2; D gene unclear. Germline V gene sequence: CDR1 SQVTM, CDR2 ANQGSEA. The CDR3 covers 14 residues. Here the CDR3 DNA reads TGCAGTGTTGATTGGCGGTGGGCAGCCGGGGAGCTGTTTTTT. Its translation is CSVDWRWAAGELFF.

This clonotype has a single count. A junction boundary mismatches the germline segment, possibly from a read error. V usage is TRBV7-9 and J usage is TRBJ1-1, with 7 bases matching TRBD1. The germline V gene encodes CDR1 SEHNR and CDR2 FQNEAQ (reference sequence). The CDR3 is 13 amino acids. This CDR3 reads CANSFLDRPKAFF. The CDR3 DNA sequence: TGTGCCAACAGCTTCCTGGACAGGCCGAAAGCTTTCTTT.

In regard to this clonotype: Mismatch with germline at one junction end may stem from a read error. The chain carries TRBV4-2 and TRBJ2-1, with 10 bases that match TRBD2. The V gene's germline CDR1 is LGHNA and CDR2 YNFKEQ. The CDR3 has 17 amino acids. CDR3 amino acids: CASSLDRASGGLSEQFF. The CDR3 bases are TGTGCAAGCAGCCTAGATCGGGCTAGCGGGGGCCTAAGTGAGCAGTTCTTC.

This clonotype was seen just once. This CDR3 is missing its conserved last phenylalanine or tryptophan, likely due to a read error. CDR3 DNA: TGTGCCAGTAGCTTCCAGACAGGGATGAGCAATAATTCACCCCTCCACTAT. Protein product: CASSFQTGMSNNSPLHY. The V call is TRBV7-2, the J call TRBJ1-6; 7 nucleotides line up with TRBD1. CDR1 and CDR2 from the germline V gene are SGHTA and FQGNSA. This CDR3 region has 17 residues.

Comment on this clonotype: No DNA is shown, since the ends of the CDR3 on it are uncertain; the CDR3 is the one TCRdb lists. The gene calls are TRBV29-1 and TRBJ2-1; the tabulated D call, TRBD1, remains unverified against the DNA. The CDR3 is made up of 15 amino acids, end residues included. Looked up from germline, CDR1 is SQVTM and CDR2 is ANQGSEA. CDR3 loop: CNVTVGLGSYNEQFF.

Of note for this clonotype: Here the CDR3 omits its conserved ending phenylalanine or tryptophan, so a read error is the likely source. The CDR3 DNA reads TGTACCTGCAGCTTGACTAGCGGGGGGTCCTACGAGCAGTACCTC. This gives the protein CTCSLTSGGSYEQYL. V and J are TRBV5-4 and TRBJ2-7; TRBD2 matches at 13 bases. Germline-derived CDR1 and CDR2 are SGHNT and YYREEE (reference sequence). The CDR3 runs 15 residues.

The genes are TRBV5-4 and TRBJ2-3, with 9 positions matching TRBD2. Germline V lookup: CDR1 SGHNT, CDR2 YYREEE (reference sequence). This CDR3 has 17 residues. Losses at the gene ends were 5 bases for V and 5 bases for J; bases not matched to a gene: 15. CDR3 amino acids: CASRVGLAGGGRDTQYF. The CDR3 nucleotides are TGTGCCAGCAGAGTGGGACTAGCAGGGGGAGGTAGAGATACGCAGTATTTT.

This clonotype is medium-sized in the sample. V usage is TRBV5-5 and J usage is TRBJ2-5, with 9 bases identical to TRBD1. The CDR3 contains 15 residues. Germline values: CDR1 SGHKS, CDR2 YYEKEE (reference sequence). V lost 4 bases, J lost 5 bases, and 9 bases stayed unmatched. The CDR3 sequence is CASSLGQGKMETQYF. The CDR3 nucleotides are TGTGCCAGCAGCCTCGGACAGGGGAAAATGGAGACCCAGTACTTC.

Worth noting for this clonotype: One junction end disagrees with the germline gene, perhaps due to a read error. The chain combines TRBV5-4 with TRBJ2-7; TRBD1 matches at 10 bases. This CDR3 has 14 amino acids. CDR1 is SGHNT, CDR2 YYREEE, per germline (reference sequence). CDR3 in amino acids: CAIRHRDRGPLQCF. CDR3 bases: TGTGCCATCAGGCACAGGGACAGGGGTCCCCTGCAGTGCTTC.

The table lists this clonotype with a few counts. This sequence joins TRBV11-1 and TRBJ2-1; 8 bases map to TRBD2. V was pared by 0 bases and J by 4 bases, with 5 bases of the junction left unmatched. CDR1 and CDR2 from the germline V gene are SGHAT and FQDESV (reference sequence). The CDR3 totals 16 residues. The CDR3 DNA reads TGTGCCAGCAGCTTAGCCCTAGCGGGCCTGTACAATGAGCAGTTCTTC. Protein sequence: CASSLALAGLYNEQFF. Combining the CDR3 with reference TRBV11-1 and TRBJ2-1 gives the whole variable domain EAEVAQSPRYKITEKSQAVAFWCDPISGHATLYWYRQILGQGPELLVQFQDESVVDDSQLPKDRFSAERLKGVDSTLKIQPAELGDSAMYLCASSLALAGLYNEQFFGPGTRLTVL.

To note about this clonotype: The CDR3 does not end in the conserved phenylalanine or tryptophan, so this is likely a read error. The CDR3 DNA sequence: TGCTTCAGCAGCCAAGAGAGCGGGAGAGCAGATACGCAGTATTTA. It encodes CFSSQESGRADTQYL. The chain links TRBV4-3 to TRBJ2-3; 8 bases are a match to TRBD2. CDR3 length: 15 residues. Per the germline V gene, CDR1 is LGHNA and CDR2 is YSLEER.

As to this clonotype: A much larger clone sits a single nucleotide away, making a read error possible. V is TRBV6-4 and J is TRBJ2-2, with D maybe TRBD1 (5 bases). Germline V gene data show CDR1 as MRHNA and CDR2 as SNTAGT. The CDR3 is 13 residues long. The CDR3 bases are TGTGCCAACAGTGACAGCGACACCGGGGAGCTGTTTTTT. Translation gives CANSDSDTGELFF.

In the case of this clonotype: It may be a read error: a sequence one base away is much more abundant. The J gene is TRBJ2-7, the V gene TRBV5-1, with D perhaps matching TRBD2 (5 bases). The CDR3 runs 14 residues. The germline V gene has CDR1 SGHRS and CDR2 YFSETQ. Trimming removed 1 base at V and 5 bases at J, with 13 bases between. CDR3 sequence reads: CASSLSGNLHEQYF. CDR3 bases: TGCGCCAGCAGCTTGAGCGGCAATCTTCACGAGCAGTACTTC.

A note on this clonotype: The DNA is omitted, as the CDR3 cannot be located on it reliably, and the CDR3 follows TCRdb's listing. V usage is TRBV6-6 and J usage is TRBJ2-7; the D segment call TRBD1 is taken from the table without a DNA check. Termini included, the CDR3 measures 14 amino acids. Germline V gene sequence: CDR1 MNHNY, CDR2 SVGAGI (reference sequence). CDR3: CASSSSGRVGEQNF.

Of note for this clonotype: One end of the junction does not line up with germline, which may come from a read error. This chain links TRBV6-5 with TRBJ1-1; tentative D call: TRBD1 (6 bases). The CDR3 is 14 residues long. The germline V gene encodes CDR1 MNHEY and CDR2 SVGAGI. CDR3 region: CASGLGQGNTETFF. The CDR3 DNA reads TGTGCTAGCGGGCTTGGGCAGGGGAACACTGAAACTTTCTTT.

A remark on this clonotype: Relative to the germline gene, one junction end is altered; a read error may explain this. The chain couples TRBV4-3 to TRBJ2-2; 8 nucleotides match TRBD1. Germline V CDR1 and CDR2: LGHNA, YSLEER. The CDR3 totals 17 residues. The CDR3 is CSSSQGTGGLNTGELYF. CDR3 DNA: TGCTCCAGCAGCCAAGGGACAGGAGGGTTGAACACCGGGGAGCTGTATTTT.

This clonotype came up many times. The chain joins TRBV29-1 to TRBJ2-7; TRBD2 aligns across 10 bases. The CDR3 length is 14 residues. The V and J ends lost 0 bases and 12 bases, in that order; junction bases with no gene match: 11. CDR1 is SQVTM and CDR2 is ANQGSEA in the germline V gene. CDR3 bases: TGCAGCGTTGAAGATCTTAGGAGCGGGGGGGCAATGTACTTC. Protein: CSVEDLRSGGAMYF.

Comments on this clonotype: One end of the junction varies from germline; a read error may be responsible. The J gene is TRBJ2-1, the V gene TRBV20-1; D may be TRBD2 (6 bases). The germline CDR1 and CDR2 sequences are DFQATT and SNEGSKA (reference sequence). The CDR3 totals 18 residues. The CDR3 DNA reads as TGCAGTGTTAGAGCAGCGGGTCCACCCCTTAACTCCTACAATGAGCGGTTCTTC. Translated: CSVRAAGPPLNSYNERFF.

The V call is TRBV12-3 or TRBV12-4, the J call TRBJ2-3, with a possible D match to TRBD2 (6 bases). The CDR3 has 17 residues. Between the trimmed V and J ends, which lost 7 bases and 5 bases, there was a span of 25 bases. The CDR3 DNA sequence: TGTGCCAGCACCCCTGGGTTACCGGGGGAAAATTTAGATACGCAGTATTTT. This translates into CASTPGLPGENLDTQYF.

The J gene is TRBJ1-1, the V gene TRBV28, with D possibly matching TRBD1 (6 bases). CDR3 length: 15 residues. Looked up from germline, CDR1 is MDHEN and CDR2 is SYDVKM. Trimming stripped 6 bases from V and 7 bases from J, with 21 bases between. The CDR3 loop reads CASRPTGGHGVEAFF. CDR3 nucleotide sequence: TGTGCCAGCAGGCCTACCGGGGGGCATGGGGTTGAAGCTTTCTTT.

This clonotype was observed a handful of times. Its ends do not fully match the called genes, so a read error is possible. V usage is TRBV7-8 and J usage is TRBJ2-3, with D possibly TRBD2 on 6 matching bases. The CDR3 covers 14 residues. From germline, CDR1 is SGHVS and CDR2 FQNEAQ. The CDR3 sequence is CASSFSGLEDTPYF. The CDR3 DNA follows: TGCGCCAGCAGCTTTAGCGGACTGGAGGATACGCCGTATTTT.

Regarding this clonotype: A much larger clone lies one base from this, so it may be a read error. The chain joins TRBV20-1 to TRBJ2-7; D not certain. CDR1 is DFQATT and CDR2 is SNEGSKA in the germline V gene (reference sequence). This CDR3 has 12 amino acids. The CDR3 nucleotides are TGCAGTGCTCCCGACAACTCCTACGAGCTGTACTTC. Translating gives CSAPDNSYELYF.

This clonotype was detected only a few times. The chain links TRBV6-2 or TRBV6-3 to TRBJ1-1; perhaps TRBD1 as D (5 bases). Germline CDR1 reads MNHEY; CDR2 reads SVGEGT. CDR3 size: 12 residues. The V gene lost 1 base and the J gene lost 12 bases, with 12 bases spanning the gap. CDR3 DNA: TGTGCCAGCAGTTACTTTGGGGCAGAAACTTTCTTT. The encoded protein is CASSYFGAETFF.

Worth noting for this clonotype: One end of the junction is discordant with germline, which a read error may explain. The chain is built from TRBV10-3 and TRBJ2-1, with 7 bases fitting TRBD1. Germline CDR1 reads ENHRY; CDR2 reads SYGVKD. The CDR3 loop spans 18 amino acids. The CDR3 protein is CVISESGQVGRGDNEQFF. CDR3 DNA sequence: TGTGTCATCAGTGAGTCAGGACAGGTAGGGAGAGGGGACAATGAGCAGTTCTTC.